The T cell receptor beta chain under discussion was sequenced for a study of blood T cell repertoires in COVID-19. For the study at large: Sites across the United States, Italy and Spain contributed samples from acute and convalescent COVID-19.

This CDR3 spans 19 amino acids. Germline values: CDR1 LGHNA, CDR2 YNFKEQ. With 0 bases clipped from V and 0 bases from J, the junction kept 9 bases outside the gene matches. In the authors' workflow: Researchers report that nucleated cell counts were estimated from reference gene primer amplification. The data were produced by immunoSEQ multiplex PCR, yet TCRdb's version contains in-frame clones alone and is incomplete. That table furnishes V, J and clone size, whereas the DNA furnished D and trimming. The sample holds around 330,000 clones, roughly nine tenths seen once. Resolution of symptoms, clearance, or two negative PCRs was present in recovered Cohort 3 donors.

The sequence came from a man in his sixties who had recovered from COVID-19. The sequenced material came from PBMCs or T cells enriched from blood (not recorded which). The J gene is TRBJ2-3, the V gene TRBV4-2; 10 bases match TRBD2. CDR3 nucleotides: TGTGCCAGCAGCCAAGAGCGCACTAGCGGGGAGTCTAGCACAGATACGCAGTATTTT. This codes for CASSQERTSGESSTDTQYF.